A single sample is the source of the 30 T cell receptor beta chains below, sequenced in a study of T cells in Graves' hyperthyroidism and ophthalmopathy. RNA transcripts yielded amplified TCR beta CDR3 regions. RT-PCR in the first round (using the HTBI primer set) targeted the TCR CDR3. TCRdb independently ran MiXCR on the multiplex PCR reads; one entry per CDR3 protein. This sample carries roughly 550,000 distinct CDR3 sequences, around 15% of them seen once, and the ten largest clones take roughly 29%. Sequences were obtained from blood. Receptors originate from a woman aged 25 to 39 with Graves' ophthalmopathy.

This clonotype has just a few counts. This rearrangement joins TRBV20-1 to TRBJ2-1, with a weak D call TRBD1 (5 bases). V lost 1 base, J lost 7 bases, and 14 bases lay in between. This CDR3 has 14 amino acids. From germline, CDR1 is DFQATT and CDR2 SNEGSKA (reference sequence). The CDR3 DNA reads TGCAGTGCTAGAGCATTAGGGGCCTCTAATGAGCAGTTCTTC. Translating gives CSARALGASNEQFF.

This clonotype has ten or more counts. The chain combines TRBV11-1 with TRBJ2-1; D unresolved. V lost 1 base and J 2 bases, leaving 6 bases between the germline ends. Per the germline V gene, CDR1 is SGHAT and CDR2 is FQDESV (reference sequence). This CDR3 is 14 amino acids long. CDR3 amino acids: CASSLVSAYNEQFF. CDR3 nucleotides: TGTGCCAGCAGCTTAGTTTCGGCCTACAATGAGCAGTTCTTC.

There are a few counts of this clonotype. With a much larger clone just one base away, this may be a read error. The V and J genes are TRBV2 and TRBJ2-2; D not certain. This CDR3 comprises 14 residues. V lost 1 base and J lost 1, with 4 bases in between. Per germline, CDR1 SNHLY and CDR2 FYNNEI. The CDR3 DNA sequence: TGTGCCAGCAGTGAAGAGCTGAACACCGGGGAGCTGTTTTTT. It translates to CASSEELNTGELFF.

This clonotype was seen a handful of times. This chain links TRBV6-2 or TRBV6-3 with TRBJ2-6, with a tentative D call TRBD2 (6 bases). CDR3 length: 15 residues. The germline CDR1 and CDR2 sequences are MNHEY and SVGEGT. V lost 2 bases to trimming and J lost 8 bases, with 13 bases between them. The CDR3 here is CASSYGTAGTNVLTF. The DNA of the CDR3 is TGTGCCAGCAGTTACGGGACGGCGGGGACCAACGTCCTGACTTTC.

This clonotype showed up many times. The chain employs TRBV2 and TRBJ1-1; perhaps TRBD1 as D (5 bases). V shed 4 bases and J shed 0 bases, with 9 bases lying between them. The length of the CDR3 is 14 residues. Germline lookup yields CDR1 SNHLY and CDR2 FYNNEI. The CDR3 bases are TGTGCCAGCAGTGTCAAGGGGATGAACACTGAAGCTTTCTTT. Translation gives CASSVKGMNTEAFF.

The V call is TRBV12-3 or TRBV12-4, the J call TRBJ1-2; the D gene is possibly TRBD1 (6 bases). Trimming left V 5 bases short and J 7 bases short, with 14 bases between. CDR3 length: 13 amino acids. CDR3 loop: CASSPNRVVGYTF. For the CDR3, the DNA is TGTGCCAGCAGTCCTAACAGGGTAGTTGGCTACACCTTC.

This clonotype was found many times. The chain couples TRBV20-1 to TRBJ2-7; D remains ambiguous. With 7 bases removed from V and 3 bases from J, the gap between germline ends came to 7 bases. This CDR3 is built from 10 residues. Germline V gene data show CDR1 as DFQATT and CDR2 as SNEGSKA (reference sequence). The CDR3 sequence: CSGTYYEQYF. Written as DNA, the CDR3 is TGCAGTGGGACCTACTACGAGCAGTACTTC.

This clonotype has just a few counts. The chain employs TRBV7-9 and TRBJ2-2; 9 positions match TRBD2. Germline assignment: CDR1 SEHNR and CDR2 FQNEAQ (reference sequence). After removal of 5 bases from V and 5 bases from J, the junction contained 9 bases not matched to a gene. This CDR3 is 16 amino acids long. In DNA form, the CDR3 reads TGTGCCAGCAGCCGTGGCGCGGGGGGGTGGACCGGGGAGCTGTTTTTT. This codes for CASSRGAGGWTGELFF.

The J gene is TRBJ1-3, the V gene TRBV14, with D possibly TRBD1 on 5 matching bases. The germline V gene encodes CDR1 SGHDN and CDR2 FVKESK. Trimming removed 0 bases from V and 4 bases from J, with 22 bases in between. This CDR3 is built from 19 residues. The CDR3 here is CASSQEAHSGFSAGNTIYF. The CDR3 DNA is TGTGCCAGCAGCCAAGAAGCGCATTCAGGGTTTTCCGCAGGAAACACCATATATTTT.

This clonotype was recorded at least ten times. This chain uses TRBV6-2 or TRBV6-3 with TRBJ1-1; no clear D gene. CDR3 length equals 13 residues. The germline V and J ends were trimmed by 3 bases and 1 base, with 6 bases remaining between them. The germline CDR1 and CDR2 sequences are MNHEY and SVGEGT. The CDR3 reads CASSYRGNTEAFF. The CDR3 coding sequence is TGTGCCAGCAGTTATCGGGGGAACACTGAAGCTTTCTTT.

This clonotype was seen a single time. V is TRBV28 and J is TRBJ1-4; weak D call: TRBD1 (5 bases). Germline V gene sequence: CDR1 MDHEN, CDR2 SYDVKM. The CDR3 sequence is 14 residues long. The germline V and J ends were trimmed by 5 bases and 3 bases, with 10 bases remaining between them. DNA of the CDR3: TGTGCCAGCAGTGTCCGGGACTCTAATGAAAAACTGTTTTTT. This gives the protein CASSVRDSNEKLFF. Full variable domain (missing parts from reference TRBV28 and TRBJ1-4): DVKVTQSSRYLVKRTGEKVFLECVQDMDHENMFWYRQDPGLGLRLIYFSYDVKMKEKGDIPEGYSVSREKKERFSLILESASTNQTSMYLCASSVRDSNEKLFFGSGTQLSVL.

In regard to this clonotype: A much larger clone lies one base from this, so it may be a read error. The rearrangement uses TRBV27 and TRBJ2-5; 9 bases agree with TRBD2. Germline lookup yields CDR1 MNHEY and CDR2 SMNVEV (reference sequence). This CDR3 is built from 15 residues. The trim removed 9 bases at V and 5 bases at J, leaving 13 bases unmatched. CDR3 protein: CASSSVEREDETQYF. The DNA for the CDR3 is TGTGCCAGTAGTAGTGTGGAGCGGGAGGATGAGACCCAGTACTTC.

The table lists this clonotype with a few counts. This chain links TRBV20-1 with TRBJ2-1, with D tentatively TRBD1 or TRBD2 (6 bases each). V was trimmed by 3 bases and J by 8 bases, leaving 14 bases between them. This CDR3 contains 13 residues. The germline V gene has CDR1 DFQATT and CDR2 SNEGSKA (reference sequence). The CDR3 region is CSARNDRRDEQFF. For the CDR3, the DNA is TGCAGTGCTAGGAATGACAGGAGGGATGAGCAGTTCTTC.

This clonotype was detected a few times. CDR3 in amino acids: CASSPLAGRANEQFF. Written as DNA, the CDR3 is TGTGCCAGCAGCCCCTTAGCGGGAAGGGCAAATGAGCAGTTCTTC. This chain joins TRBV7-2 and TRBJ2-1, with 8 bases matching TRBD2. The CDR3 consists of 15 residues. Germline V CDR1 and CDR2: SGHTA, FQGNSA. Germline trimming cut 5 bases from V and 7 bases from J; bases unmatched to any gene: 10.

CDR3 protein: CASSFGGRGPQRPQHF. The CDR3 DNA reads as TGTGCCAGTAGTTTCGGAGGCAGGGGCCCCCAACGGCCCCAGCATTTT. The rearrangement links TRBV19 to TRBJ1-5; maybe TRBD1 (6 bases). Per germline, CDR1 LNHDA and CDR2 SQIVND (reference sequence). V was pared by 5 bases and J by 9 bases, with 23 bases between. This CDR3 comprises 16 residues.

The CDR3 region has the DNA TGCGCCAGCAGCTCGGAGGGACAGGGGGTTAGGGAGCAGTACTTC. It is translated as CASSSEGQGVREQYF. V gene TRBV5-1 combines with J gene TRBJ2-7; TRBD1 matches at 11 bases. This CDR3 is 15 amino acids long. Germline CDR1 and CDR2: SGHRS and YFSETQ. V shed 3 bases, J shed 7 bases, and the junction held 9 bases outside the gene matches.

V gene TRBV15 combines with J gene TRBJ2-5; 7 positions agree with TRBD2. The germline V gene encodes CDR1 LNHNV and CDR2 YYDKDF (reference sequence). The CDR3 runs to 17 residues. V lost 3 bases and J lost 6; bases outside the gene matches: 16. The DNA of the CDR3 is TGTGCCACCAGCAGGGACGCTAGCGGAGGACCCCAGCAGACCCAGTACTTC. It translates to CATSRDASGGPQQTQYF. Full variable domain (remainder filled in from reference TRBV15 and TRBJ2-5): DAMVIQNPRYQVTQFGKPVTLSCSQTLNHNVMYWYQQKSSQAPKLLFHYYDKDFNNEADTPDNFQSRRPNTSFCFLDIRSPGLGDTAMYLCATSRDASGGPQQTQYFGPGTRLLVL.

This clonotype occurred many times. The chain uses TRBV5-1 and TRBJ2-7; D unclear. V was clipped by 5 bases and J by 2 bases, with 14 bases between them. Per the germline V gene, CDR1 is SGHRS and CDR2 is YFSETQ. CDR3 length equals 14 residues. CDR3 coding DNA: TGCGCCAGCAGAAAGGAGTTTTCCACCTACGAGCAGTACTTC. Its translation: CASRKEFSTYEQYF.

The chain is built from TRBV7-2 and TRBJ2-7; perhaps TRBD1 as D (5 bases). In germline, CDR1 is SGHTA, CDR2 FQGNSA. Trimming left V 2 bases short and J 7 bases short, with 18 bases between. This CDR3 spans 15 amino acids. This CDR3 is CASSLRSSGSGEQYF. The CDR3 DNA is TGTGCCAGCAGCTTAAGGTCCTCAGGGTCTGGAGAGCAGTACTTC.

There are many counts of this clonotype. This chain joins TRBV7-9 and TRBJ2-2, with D tentatively TRBD1 (6 bases). Trimming took 5 bases from V and 5 from J, leaving 15 bases between them. Germline CDR1 SEHNR, CDR2 FQNEAQ (reference sequence). There are 15 residues in the CDR3. The CDR3 spells CASSVRTDFTGELFF. The CDR3 region has the DNA TGTGCCAGCAGCGTCAGGACAGATTTTACCGGGGAGCTGTTTTTT.

This clonotype has ten or more counts. This sequence joins TRBV4-2 and TRBJ1-2; 7 bases fit TRBD1. The CDR3 sequence is 15 residues long. Germline assignment: CDR1 LGHNA and CDR2 YNFKEQ. With 1 base clipped from V and 4 bases from J, the junction kept 6 bases outside the gene matches. As DNA, the CDR3 is TGTGCCAGCAGCCAAGGCGGGACAGTGGGCTATGGCTACACCTTC. Translation gives CASSQGGTVGYGYTF.

This clonotype was observed a few times. CDR3 amino acids: CASSHRIRTGSDLYGYTF. CDR3 nucleotide sequence: TGCGCCAGCAGCCACCGTATACGGACAGGGTCGGATTTATATGGCTACACCTTC. The chain has TRBV4-1 and TRBJ1-2, with 8 positions matching TRBD1. The trim removed 3 bases at V and 5 bases at J, leaving 17 bases unmatched. Germline V gene lookup returns CDR1 MGHRA and CDR2 YSYEKL. The CDR3 contains 18 residues.

The sample holds many counts of this clonotype. The gene calls are TRBV3-1 and TRBJ2-7; D is unresolved. Looked up from germline, CDR1 is LGHDT and CDR2 is YNNKEL (reference sequence). V was clipped by 0 bases and J by 2 bases, with 20 bases between them. The CDR3 is 18 amino acids. The CDR3: CASSQDVLLQARTYEQYF. The CDR3 bases are TGTGCCAGCAGCCAAGATGTGCTCTTGCAGGCAAGAACCTACGAGCAGTACTTC.

The table lists this clonotype with a few counts. J is TRBJ2-1 and V is TRBV15; D is undetermined. The germline gives CDR1 LNHNV, CDR2 YYDKDF (reference sequence). Trimming left V 3 bases short and J 8 bases short, with 8 bases between. The CDR3 loop spans 12 amino acids. CDR3 loop: CATSRFSYEQFF. The CDR3, as DNA: TGTGCCACCAGCAGGTTTAGTTATGAGCAGTTCTTC.

Remarks on this clonotype: This may come from a read error, since a much larger clone is one base off. The rearrangement uses TRBV30 and TRBJ2-5; possible D gene TRBD1, 5 bases. CDR3 length: 13 residues. Germline V gives CDR1 GTSNPN, CDR2 SVGIG (reference sequence). V lost 0 bases to trimming and J lost 9 bases, with 14 bases between them. The chain's CDR3 is CAWSVGVEAPQYF. The CDR3 DNA reads as TGTGCCTGGAGTGTAGGGGTCGAAGCGCCCCAGTACTTC.

V gene TRBV12-3 or TRBV12-4 combines with J gene TRBJ1-3; weak D call: TRBD1 (6 bases). With 6 bases removed from V and 4 bases from J, the gap between germline ends came to 16 bases. The CDR3 covers 15 residues. The CDR3 DNA reads TGTGCCAGCAGCCCGGCCCGGGGGGCGGGAAACACCATATATTTT. Translated: CASSPARGAGNTIYF.

The rearrangement joins TRBV5-6 to TRBJ2-7; D gene unclear. The V gene's germline CDR1 is SGHDT and CDR2 YYEEEE. CDR3 length equals 14 residues. Trimming cost V 2 bases and J 7 bases, with 16 bases left between them. CDR3 nucleotide sequence: TGTGCCAGCAGCTTATCTGTGCCCCCGAGAGAGCAGTACTTC. It encodes CASSLSVPPREQYF.

This clonotype was observed many times. The chain carries TRBV12-3 or TRBV12-4 and TRBJ2-1; TRBD2 agrees at 13 bases. The CDR3 contains 14 residues. V lost 8 bases and J lost 4; bases outside the gene matches: 2. Written as DNA, the CDR3 is TGTGCCAGCCGGGGACTAGCGGGGTACAATGAGCAGTTCTTC. The encoded protein is CASRGLAGYNEQFF.

This rearrangement joins TRBV4-2 to TRBJ2-5; D gene unclear. Trimming cost V 1 base and J 7 bases, with 16 bases left between them. The CDR3 has 15 residues. Germline assignment: CDR1 LGHNA and CDR2 YNFKEQ. The CDR3 nucleotides read TGTGCCAGCAGCCAAGGGGAAGGGCCCCTAGGGACCCAGTACTTC. Translated: CASSQGEGPLGTQYF.

The chain has TRBV2 and TRBJ2-1; no reliable D call. In germline, CDR1 is SNHLY, CDR2 FYNNEI. V was shortened by 2 bases and J by 8 bases, with 19 bases between the two germline ends. CDR3 length equals 16 residues. In DNA, the CDR3 is TGTGCCAGCAGTGAATCCTTAACGTGGGTAGACGATGAGCAGTTCTTC. Protein product: CASSESLTWVDDEQFF.